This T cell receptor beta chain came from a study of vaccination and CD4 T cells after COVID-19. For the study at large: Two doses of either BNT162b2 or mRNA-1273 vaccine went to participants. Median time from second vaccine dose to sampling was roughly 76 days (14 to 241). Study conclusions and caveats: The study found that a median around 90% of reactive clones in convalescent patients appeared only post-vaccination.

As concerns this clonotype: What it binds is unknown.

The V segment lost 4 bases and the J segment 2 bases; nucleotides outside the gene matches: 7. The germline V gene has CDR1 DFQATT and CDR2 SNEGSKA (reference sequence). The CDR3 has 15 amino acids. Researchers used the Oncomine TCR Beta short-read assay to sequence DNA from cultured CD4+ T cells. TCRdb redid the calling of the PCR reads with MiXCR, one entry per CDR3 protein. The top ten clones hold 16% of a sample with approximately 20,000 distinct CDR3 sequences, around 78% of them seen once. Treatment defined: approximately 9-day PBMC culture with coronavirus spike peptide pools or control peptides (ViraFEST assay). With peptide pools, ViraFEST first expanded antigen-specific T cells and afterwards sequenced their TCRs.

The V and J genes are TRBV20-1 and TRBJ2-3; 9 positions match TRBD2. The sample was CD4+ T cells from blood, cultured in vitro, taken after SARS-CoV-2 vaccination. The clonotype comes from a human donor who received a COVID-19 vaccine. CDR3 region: CSAKGLALFTDTQYF. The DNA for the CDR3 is TGCAGTGCTAAGGGACTAGCTTTGTTCACAGATACGCAGTATTTT.